The 25 T cell receptor beta chains below were found in one sample sequenced in a study of patients and donors after allogeneic stem cell transplantation. Each CDR3 protein gets one entry after TCRdb re-called the RT-PCR reads with MiXCR. The sample holds about 410,000 distinct CDR3 sequences, roughly 17% seen once. The specimen sequenced was blood, either unsorted or a sorted T cell fraction (not recorded which). These receptors were taken from a human donor who was either an allogeneic HSCT recipient or a stem cell or donor lymphocyte infusion donor (not recorded which). It is not recorded whose cells these are; they may come from a transplant donor.

This clonotype was counted at least ten times. The chain is built from TRBV6-5 and TRBJ1-1; D remains ambiguous. CDR1 is MNHEY, CDR2 SVGAGI, per germline. CDR3 length equals 14 residues. V lost 2 bases and J lost 3, with 10 bases in between. In nucleotides, the CDR3 is TGTGCCAGCAGTTACGAAGGGAAGCACACTGAAGCTTTCTTT. Translated: CASSYEGKHTEAFF.

The chain joins TRBV10-3 to TRBJ2-7; the match to TRBD1 covers 9 bases. Germline V gene data show CDR1 as ENHRY and CDR2 as SYGVKD. The CDR3 spans 14 residues. V lost 6 bases to trimming and J lost 4 bases; unmatched junction nucleotides: 7. The CDR3 bases are TGTGCCATCAGCGGGACAGGGCCCAGGTACGAGCAGTACTTC. Encoded protein: CAISGTGPRYEQYF.

This clonotype was seen only a few times. This chain links TRBV19 with TRBJ1-2; tentative D call: TRBD1 (6 bases). The germline V and J ends were trimmed by 2 bases and 3 bases, with 19 bases remaining between them. Looked up from germline, CDR1 is LNHDA and CDR2 is SQIVND (reference sequence). The CDR3 is made up of 17 amino acids. The CDR3 bases are TGTGCCAGTAGTATAATCTTTTTGGCAGAGGGGGACTATGGCTACACCTTC. Its protein product is CASSIIFLAEGDYGYTF. The entire variable domain, with the rest obtained from reference TRBV19 and TRBJ1-2, is as follows: DGGITQSPKYLFRKEGQNVTLSCEQNLNHDAMYWYRQDPGQGLRLIYYSQIVNDFQKGDIAEGYSVSREKKESFPLTVTSAQKNPTAFYLCASSIIFLAEGDYGYTFGSGTRLTVV.

The chain carries TRBV5-1 and TRBJ2-7; the D call may be TRBD1 or TRBD2 (7 bases each). Germline CDR1 is SGHRS and CDR2 is YFSETQ. The ends were cut back, 4 bases at V and 0 bases at J, with 11 bases in the middle. The CDR3 has 14 amino acids. In DNA form, the CDR3 reads TGCGCCAGCAGCGCGGGGGACAGCTCCTACGAGCAGTACTTC. This gives the protein CASSAGDSSYEQYF. Supplemented by reference TRBV5-1 and TRBJ2-7, the full variable domain reads KAGVTQTPRYLIKTRGQQVTLSCSPISGHRSVSWYQQTPGQGLQFLFEYFSETQRNKGNFPGRFSGRQFSNSRSEMNVSTLELGDSALYLCASSAGDSSYEQYFGPGTRLTVT.

This clonotype was observed many times. The chain links TRBV5-1 to TRBJ2-3; D is possibly TRBD1 (5 bases). Germline CDR1 SGHRS, CDR2 YFSETQ. CDR3 length equals 14 residues. The V end was cut by 4 bases, the J end by 2 bases, with 11 bases between. The CDR3, as DNA: TGCGCCAGCAGCATTGCGGACATCACAGATACGCAGTATTTT. The encoded protein is CASSIADITDTQYF.

This clonotype was seen ten or more times. The genes are TRBV3-1 and TRBJ2-2; D call uncertain. CDR1 is LGHDT, CDR2 YNNKEL, per germline (reference sequence). This CDR3 region has 13 residues. Trimming took off 2 bases at V and 7 bases at J, with 8 bases between the two ends. The chain's CDR3 is CASSQNTIGELFF. In nucleotides, the CDR3 is TGTGCCAGCAGCCAAAACACCATCGGGGAGCTGTTTTTT.

There are a few counts of this clonotype. V gene TRBV5-4 combines with J gene TRBJ1-5; D uncertain. The CDR3 loop spans 13 amino acids. Germline CDR1 is SGHNT and CDR2 is YYREEE (reference sequence). With 7 bases removed from V and 5 bases from J, the gap between germline ends came to 13 bases. The CDR3 region is CASHRPGDQPQHF. CDR3 nucleotides: TGTGCCAGCCATAGGCCTGGGGATCAGCCCCAGCATTTT.

This clonotype was counted between two and nine times. The chain uses TRBV11-3 and TRBJ2-7; D is possibly TRBD1 or TRBD2 (5 bases each). CDR3 size: 14 residues. With 2 bases removed from V and 5 bases from J, the gap between germline ends came to 13 bases. The germline CDR1 and CDR2 sequences are SGHNT and YENEEA. The CDR3 nucleotides read TGTGCCAGCAGCTTACAGGGTTTGAGGGACGAGCAGTACTTC. This encodes CASSLQGLRDEQYF.

The V and J genes are TRBV5-1 and TRBJ2-1; the match to TRBD1 covers 12 bases. V lost 1 base to trimming and J lost 7 bases; unmatched junction nucleotides: 6. CDR1 is SGHRS, CDR2 YFSETQ, per germline. The CDR3 has 16 residues. The CDR3 DNA follows: TGCGCCAGCAGCTTGCTCGGGACAGGGGGCTGGAATGAGCAGTTCTTC. This translates into CASSLLGTGGWNEQFF.

This clonotype was counted a few times. The rearrangement joins TRBV4-2 to TRBJ2-1, with D hard to call. This CDR3 is built from 16 residues. CDR1 is LGHNA, CDR2 YNFKEQ, per germline. V was trimmed by 0 bases and J by 4 bases, leaving 13 bases between them. Here the CDR3 reads CASSQDRANGYNEQFF. The CDR3 DNA follows: TGTGCCAGCAGCCAAGATAGAGCTAACGGTTACAATGAGCAGTTCTTC.

This clonotype has only a few counts. J is TRBJ2-1 and V is TRBV7-3; 9 bases align to TRBD2. The V and J ends lost 6 bases and 10 bases, in that order; junction bases with no gene match: 7. There are 13 residues in the CDR3. CDR1 and CDR2 from the germline V gene are SGHTA and FQGTGA. Here the CDR3 reads CASSRLREGEQFF. CDR3 sequence (DNA): TGTGCCAGCAGTCGTCTGCGGGAGGGAGAGCAGTTCTTC.

This chain links TRBV10-3 with TRBJ1-2; tentative D call: TRBD1 (6 bases). The length of the CDR3 is 15 residues. The ends were cut back, 10 bases at V and 7 bases at J, with 25 bases in the middle. Germline CDR1 reads ENHRY; CDR2 reads SYGVKD. The CDR3 bases are TGTGCCACACGGACAAGCAATGGAGAGGGGGTTGGCTACACCTTC. Protein: CATRTSNGEGVGYTF.

This clonotype was observed a handful of times. The chain employs TRBV6-2 or TRBV6-3 and TRBJ2-7; a weak D match, TRBD2 (6 bases). V lost 3 bases, J lost 1 base, and 16 bases lay in between. Germline-derived CDR1 and CDR2 are MNHEY and SVGEGT. The CDR3 has 16 residues. The CDR3 region is CASSYGDSSASYEQYF. The CDR3 nucleotides read TGTGCCAGCAGTTATGGGGACTCTAGCGCATCCTACGAGCAGTACTTC.

This clonotype was detected a few times. The chain combines TRBV20-1 with TRBJ2-5; a weak D match, TRBD1 (5 bases). The V gene's germline CDR1 is DFQATT and CDR2 SNEGSKA (reference sequence). V lost 5 bases to trimming and J lost 5 bases, with 12 bases between them. This CDR3 region has 12 residues. The CDR3: CSAPTAGETQYF. The DNA of the CDR3 is TGCAGTGCTCCGACAGCCGGGGAGACCCAGTACTTC.

This clonotype was detected only a few times. The V and J genes are TRBV3-1 and TRBJ2-6; D unclear. From germline, CDR1 is LGHDT and CDR2 YNNKEL (reference sequence). The V gene lost 5 bases and the J gene lost 0 bases, with 11 bases spanning the gap. This CDR3 is 16 amino acids long. The CDR3, as DNA: TGTGCCAGCAGCGTCCGCTCGTCCTCTGGGGCCAACGTCCTGACTTTC. It specifies CASSVRSSSGANVLTF.

The V gene is TRBV24-1, the J gene TRBJ1-5; 10 bases are shared with TRBD1. CDR1 is KGHDR, CDR2 SFDVKD, per germline. V dropped 3 bases and J dropped 2; count of bases not matched to a gene: 3. This CDR3 spans 16 amino acids. Here the CDR3 DNA reads TGTGCCACCAGTGATGGGACAGGGGTGGGCAATCAGCCCCAGCATTTT. This codes for CATSDGTGVGNQPQHF.

This clonotype was detected a few times. The chain has TRBV2 and TRBJ1-1; D uncertain. This CDR3 region has 15 residues. Trimming took 5 bases from V and 2 from J, leaving 15 bases between them. The germline V gene has CDR1 SNHLY and CDR2 FYNNEI. The CDR3 region is CASSLPPRGNTEAFF. The CDR3 region has the DNA TGTGCCAGCAGTCTGCCGCCGAGAGGAAACACTGAAGCTTTCTTT.

The chain couples TRBV7-2 to TRBJ2-5, with 8 bases lining up with TRBD1. This CDR3 contains 14 residues. J lost 5 bases, V lost 5 bases, and 7 bases had no gene match. Germline V gene data show CDR1 as SGHTA and CDR2 as FQGNSA. Here the CDR3 reads CASSPGQVRETQYF. DNA of the CDR3: TGTGCCAGCAGCCCGGGACAGGTGAGGGAGACCCAGTACTTC.

The table lists this clonotype with a few counts. V gene TRBV11-1 combines with J gene TRBJ2-4, with D possibly being TRBD2 (7 bases). The CDR3 contains 13 residues. V was clipped by 3 bases and J by 10 bases, with 13 bases between them. Germline CDR1 is SGHAT and CDR2 is FQDESV (reference sequence). CDR3 sequence reads: CASSLGGRGIQYF. The CDR3, as DNA: TGTGCCAGCAGCTTGGGGGGGCGCGGGATTCAGTACTTC.

This rearrangement joins TRBV5-1 to TRBJ2-1; the match to TRBD2 covers 9 bases. Germline assignment: CDR1 SGHRS and CDR2 YFSETQ. The CDR3 sequence is 16 residues long. J was trimmed by 8 bases and V by 0 bases; bases with no gene match: 9. CDR3 nucleotide sequence: TGCGCCAGCAGCTTGGATTTGGCGGGAGGGCCCCATGAGCAGTTCTTC. Translating it yields CASSLDLAGGPHEQFF.

Only a few counts were recorded for this clonotype. The rearrangement uses TRBV7-3 and TRBJ1-6; D is unclear. Trimming shortened V by 0 bases and J by 7 bases, and 4 bases separated the two germline ends. Per the germline V gene, CDR1 is SGHTA and CDR2 is FQGTGA. CDR3 length: 13 residues. The CDR3 nucleotides are TGTGCCAGCAGCTTAACGCTCAATTCACCCCTCCACTTT. Amino acids: CASSLTLNSPLHF.

A word on this clonotype: As the CDR3 is not closed by the conserved phenylalanine or tryptophan, this likely results from a read error. The DNA is omitted, as the CDR3 cannot be located on it reliably, and the CDR3 follows TCRdb's listing. The V gene is TRBV21-1, the J gene TRBJ2-7; the D segment call TRBD1 is taken from the table without a DNA check. TRBV21-1 is designated a pseudogene. The CDR3 length equals 11 residues, ends included. CDR3 sequence reads: CASSSPGQNLP.

This clonotype was counted a few times. This chain links TRBV6-2 or TRBV6-3 with TRBJ2-7; 13 nucleotides line up with TRBD2. There are 17 residues in the CDR3. The germline V gene encodes CDR1 MNHEY and CDR2 SVGEGT. With V trimmed by 2 bases and J by 4 bases, 8 bases remained unmatched. CDR3 residues: CASSYHRTSGGLYEQYF. The CDR3 DNA is TGTGCCAGCAGTTACCACCGGACTAGCGGGGGACTATACGAGCAGTACTTC.

This clonotype was counted ten times or more. The chain links TRBV27 to TRBJ2-1, with a possible D match to TRBD2 (6 bases). CDR1 and CDR2 (germline): MNHEY, SMNVEV (reference sequence). The ends were cut back, 4 bases at V and 4 bases at J, with 14 bases in the middle. There are 15 residues in the CDR3. This CDR3 reads CASSSIRLVYNEQFF. In nucleotides, the CDR3 is TGTGCCAGCAGTTCCATTCGACTAGTTTACAATGAGCAGTTCTTC.

The chain combines TRBV27 with TRBJ2-7; TRBD2 matches at 12 bases. V lost 4 bases to trimming and J lost 6 bases; unmatched junction nucleotides: 7. The CDR3 sequence is 15 residues long. The germline V gene has CDR1 MNHEY and CDR2 SMNVEV (reference sequence). The CDR3 sequence: CASSSPTSGRTEQYF. DNA for the CDR3: TGTGCCAGCAGTTCCCCGACTAGCGGGAGAACCGAGCAGTACTTC.